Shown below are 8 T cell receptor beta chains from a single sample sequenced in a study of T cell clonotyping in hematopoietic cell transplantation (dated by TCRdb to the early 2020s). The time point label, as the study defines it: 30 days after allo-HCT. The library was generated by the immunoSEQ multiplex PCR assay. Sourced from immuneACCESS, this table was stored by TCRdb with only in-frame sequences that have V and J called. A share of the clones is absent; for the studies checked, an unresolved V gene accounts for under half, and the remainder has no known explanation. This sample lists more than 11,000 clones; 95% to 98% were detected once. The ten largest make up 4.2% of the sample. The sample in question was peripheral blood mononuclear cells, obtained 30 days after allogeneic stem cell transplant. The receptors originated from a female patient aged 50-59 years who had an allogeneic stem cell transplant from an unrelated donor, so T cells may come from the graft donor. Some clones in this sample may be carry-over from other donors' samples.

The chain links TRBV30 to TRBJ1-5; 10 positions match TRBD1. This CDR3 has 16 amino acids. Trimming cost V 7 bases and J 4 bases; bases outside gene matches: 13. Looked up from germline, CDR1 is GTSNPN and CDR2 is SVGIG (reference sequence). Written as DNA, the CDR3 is TGTGCCTCTAACAAGCCCGGGACAGGGGCTAATCAGCCCCAGCATTTT. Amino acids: CASNKPGTGANQPQHF.

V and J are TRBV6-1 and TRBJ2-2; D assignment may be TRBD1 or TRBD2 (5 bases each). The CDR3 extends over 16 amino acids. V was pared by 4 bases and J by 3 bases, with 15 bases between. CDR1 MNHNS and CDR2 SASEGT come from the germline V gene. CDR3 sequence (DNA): TGTGCCAGCAGTGGAGACGGGACGGAATACACCGGGGAGCTGTTTTTT. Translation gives CASSGDGTEYTGELFF.

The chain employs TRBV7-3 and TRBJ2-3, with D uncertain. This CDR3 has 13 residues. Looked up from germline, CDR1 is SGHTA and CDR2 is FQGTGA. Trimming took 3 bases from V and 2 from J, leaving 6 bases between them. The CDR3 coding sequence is TGTGCCAGCAGCTTGTACAACACAGATACGCAGTATTTT. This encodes CASSLYNTDTQYF.

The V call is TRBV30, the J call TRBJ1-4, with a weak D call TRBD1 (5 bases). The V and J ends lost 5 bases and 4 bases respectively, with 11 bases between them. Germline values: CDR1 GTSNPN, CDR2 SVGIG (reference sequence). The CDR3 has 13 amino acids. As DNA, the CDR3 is TGTGCCTGGGGGGGGGATTATAATGAAAAACTGTTTTTT. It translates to CAWGGDYNEKLFF.

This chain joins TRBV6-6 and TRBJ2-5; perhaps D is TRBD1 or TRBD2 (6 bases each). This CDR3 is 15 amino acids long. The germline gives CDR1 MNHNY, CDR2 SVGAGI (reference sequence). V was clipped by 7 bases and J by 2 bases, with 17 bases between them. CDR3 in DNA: TGTGCCAGCACCAGGGGAGGCGTAGGGCAAGAGACCCAGTACTTC. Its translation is CASTRGGVGQETQYF.

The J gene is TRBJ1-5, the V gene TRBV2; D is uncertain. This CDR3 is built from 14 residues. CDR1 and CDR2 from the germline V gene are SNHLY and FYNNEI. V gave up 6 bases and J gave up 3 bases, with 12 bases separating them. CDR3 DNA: TGTGCCAGCAGCCCGGATGAGACCAATCAGCCCCAGCATTTT. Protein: CASSPDETNQPQHF.

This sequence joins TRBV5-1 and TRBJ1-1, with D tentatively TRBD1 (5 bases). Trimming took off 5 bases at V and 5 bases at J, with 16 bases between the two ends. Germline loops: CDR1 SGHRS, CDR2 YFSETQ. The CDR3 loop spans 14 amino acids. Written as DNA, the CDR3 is TGCGCCAGCAGTGGGGGAGTGGAGCGTACTGAAGCTTTCTTT. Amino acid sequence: CASSGGVERTEAFF. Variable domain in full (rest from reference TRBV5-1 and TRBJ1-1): KAGVTQTPRYLIKTRGQQVTLSCSPISGHRSVSWYQQTPGQGLQFLFEYFSETQRNKGNFPGRFSGRQFSNSRSEMNVSTLELGDSALYLCASSGGVERTEAFFGQGTRLTVV.

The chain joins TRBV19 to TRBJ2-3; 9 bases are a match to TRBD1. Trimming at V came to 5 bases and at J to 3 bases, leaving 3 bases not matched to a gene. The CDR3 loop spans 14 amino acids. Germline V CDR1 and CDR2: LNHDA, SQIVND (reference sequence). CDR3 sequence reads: CASSSGTGTDTQYF. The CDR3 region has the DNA TGTGCCAGTAGTTCAGGGACAGGGACAGATACGCAGTATTTT. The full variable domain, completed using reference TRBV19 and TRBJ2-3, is DGGITQSPKYLFRKEGQNVTLSCEQNLNHDAMYWYRQDPGQGLRLIYYSQIVNDFQKGDIAEGYSVSREKKESFPLTVTSAQKNPTAFYLCASSSGTGTDTQYFGPGTRLTVL.